Listed below are T cell receptor beta chains from one sample, sequenced in a study of T cells after yellow fever vaccination. A single record per CDR3 protein comes from TCRdb applying MiXCR to the 5' RACE reads. Of around 600,000 distinct CDR3 sequences detected, roughly an eighth appear once; the ten largest clones hold approximately 15%. This specimen consisted of PBMCs, obtained on the day of the yellow fever booster vaccination. The source of these receptors is a man aged 25-40 years who received the YFV17D yellow fever vaccine. Both conserved end residues are part of each CDR3. A D gene is named only where the DNA matches it firmly. Size is stated for part of the rows, as once, few or many counts, or as a class when the clone is expanded.

TRBD2	TRBV28	few	TRBJ2-2	TGTGCCAGCAGCCGACTAGCGGGGGGCTATAAGAACACCGGGGAGCTGTTTTTT	CASSRLAGGYKNTGELFF
TRBD1	TRBV19	few	TRBJ1-1	TGTGCCAGTACCGACAGGGGAAACATGAACACTGAAGCTTTCTTT	CASTDRGNMNTEAFF
.	TRBV7-2	few	TRBJ2-2	TGTGCCAGTACCAGGGACACTTACACCGGGGAGCTGTTTTTT	CASTRDTYTGELFF
.	TRBV18	few	TRBJ2-3	TGTGCCAGCTCACCCTTTCAAAGGGGAGATACGCAGTATTTT	CASSPFQRGDTQYF
.	TRBV5-4	few	TRBJ2-3	TGTGCCAGCAGTGTCGACGGAACGAGCACAGATACGCAGTATTTT	CASSVDGTSTDTQYF
.	TRBV15	.	TRBJ2-1	TGTGCCACCAGCACGCGGTACAATGAGCAGTTCTTC	CATSTRYNEQFF
TRBD1	TRBV10-1	few	TRBJ2-4	TGCGCCAGCGAAACCGGGACAGGGCAGACAAACATTCAGTACTTC	CASETGTGQTNIQYF
.	TRBV20-1	few	TRBJ1-5	TGCAGTGCTAGAGAGGCCAGCAGCAATCAGCCCCAGCATTTT	CSAREASSNQPQHF
TRBD2	TRBV12-3/TRBV12-4	few	TRBJ2-2	TGTGCCAGCAGCAAGCTAGCGGGGGGACCGAACACCGGGGAGCTGTTTTTT	CASSKLAGGPNTGELFF
.	TRBV12-3/TRBV12-4	.	TRBJ1-1	TGTGCCAGCAGTTTAGAACAGGGATTAACTGAAGCTTTCTTT	CASSLEQGLTEAFF
TRBD1	TRBV19	few	TRBJ2-3	TGTGCCAGTGGAAGGGGGCAGAGTAGCACAGATACGCAGTATTTT	CASGRGQSSTDTQYF
.	TRBV20-1	.	TRBJ2-2	TGCAGTGCTAGAGATCCAGCAGGGCGCACCGGGGAGCTGTTTTTT	CSARDPAGRTGELFF
.	TRBV29-1	.	TRBJ2-5	TGCAGCGTTGAGGCGGCTCCTTTCCAAGAGACCCAGTACTTC	CSVEAAPFQETQYF
TRBD2	TRBV18	many	TRBJ2-7	TGTGCCACGCTCCGGGAGCGGGAGGCGCCTTGGTACTTC	CATLREREAPWYF
TRBD2	TRBV7-9	.	TRBJ2-1	TGTGCCAGCAGCCTACTAGCGGGAGGGATCAATGAGCAGTTCTTC	CASSLLAGGINEQFF
TRBD1	TRBV20-1	.	TRBJ2-1	TGCAGTGCTACCTCTCTCCGGGACAGCTCCTACAATGAGCAGTTCTTC	CSATSLRDSSYNEQFF
.	TRBV20-1	many	TRBJ2-1	TGCAGTGCTAGAGATCTGACTTTCGTTTCCAATGAGCAGTTCTTC	CSARDLTFVSNEQFF
.	TRBV12-3/TRBV12-4	.	TRBJ1-6	TGTGCCTCCGGGCCAGGAAATTCACCCCTCCACTTT	CASGPGNSPLHF
.	TRBV15	many	TRBJ2-5	TGTGCCACCAGCAGGGGGAGGGGGCTCCAAGAGACCCAGTACTTC	CATSRGRGLQETQYF
TRBD2	TRBV20-1	few	TRBJ2-3	TGCAGTGCTAGAGGAGCGGGAGGTGGCACAGATACGCAGTATTTT	CSARGAGGGTDTQYF
.	TRBV10-3	many	TRBJ2-7	TGTGCCATCAGTGAGGGGACCGTAAGCTCCTACGAGCAGTACTTC	CAISEGTVSSYEQYF
.	TRBV23-1	few	TRBJ2-7	TGCGCCAGCAGTCAATCCGGGGGCATTTCCTTC	CASSQSGGISF
.	TRBV7-2	few	TRBJ2-6	TGTGCCAGCAGCTACCGACAGCTAAACTCTGGGGCCAACGTCCTGACTTTC	CASSYRQLNSGANVLTF
.	TRBV7-9	many	TRBJ2-7	TGTGCCAGCAGCTTCCCCGGCGAAGGGTACGAGCAGTACTTC	CASSFPGEGYEQYF
.	TRBV5-1	.	TRBJ2-3	TGCGCCAGCAGCATAGCCGGGACAACCCTCCGCACAGATACGCAGTATTTT	CASSIAGTTLRTDTQYF
TRBD1	TRBV25-1	few	TRBJ1-5	TGTGCCAGCAGTGATCCTACTACAGGGGATCAGCCCCAGCATTTT	CASSDPTTGDQPQHF
.	TRBV5-6	.	TRBJ2-2	TGTGCCAGCAGCGCAACGACCCACACCGGGGAGCTGTTTTTT	CASSATTHTGELFF
.	TRBV29-1	.	TRBJ2-2	TGCAGCGTCCTCTTCACCGGGGAGCTGTTTTTT	CSVLFTGELFF
TRBD1	TRBV20-1	few	TRBJ1-2	TGCAGTGCTGACGAGGACAGGGGTGGTGGCTACACCTTC	CSADEDRGGGYTF
.	TRBV29-1	few	TRBJ2-2	TGCAGCGCCGAGACCGGGACCCGAACGACCGGGGAGCTGTTTTTT	CSAETGTRTTGELFF
.	TRBV6-2/TRBV6-3	.	TRBJ1-5	TGTGCCAGCAGTTACGTATCAGGGAATCAGCCCCAGCATTTT	CASSYVSGNQPQHF
.	TRBV3-1	many	TRBJ2-4	TGTGCCAGCAGCCACGGGGAGCTCCGGGCCAAAAACATTCAGTACTTC	CASSHGELRAKNIQYF
.	TRBV3-1	many	TRBJ1-1	TGTGCCAGCATCACCGCGGGAACTCCTAAGACTGAAGCTTTCTTT	CASITAGTPKTEAFF
.	TRBV6-1	few	TRBJ2-1	TGTGCCAGCAGAGTCCGGGACGCAACATACAATGAGCAGTTCTTC	CASRVRDATYNEQFF
TRBD1	TRBV7-2	few	TRBJ2-5	TGTGCCAGCAGCTTAGGGACAGGGAGATGGGAGACCCAGTACTTC	CASSLGTGRWETQYF
TRBD1	TRBV7-9	.	TRBJ2-3	TGTGCCAGCAGCCCAAAGAAAACTACAGGGGACGGAGATACGCAGTATTTT	CASSPKKTTGDGDTQYF
.	TRBV24-1	.	TRBJ2-2	TGTGCCACCAGTGAGGGAGGCTGGGAGCTGTTTTTT	CATSEGGWELFF
.	TRBV9	.	TRBJ2-1	TGTGCCAGCAGCGGGCACTTGGGGGCTGACAATGAGCAGTTCTTC	CASSGHLGADNEQFF
TRBD1	TRBV20-1	many	TRBJ2-1	TGCAGTGCTAGGACGGGGACAGGGTACGAGCAGTTCTTC	CSARTGTGYEQFF
.	TRBV7-2	few	TRBJ2-5	TGTGCCAGCAGCCCTGGAGGGGGCCAGGGAGAGACCCAGTACTTC	CASSPGGGQGETQYF
.	TRBV30	.	TRBJ2-1	TGTGCCTGGAACCCTATGGGGCTGAGCTCCTACAATGAGCAGTTCTTC	CAWNPMGLSSYNEQFF
.	TRBV6-2/TRBV6-3	.	TRBJ2-5	TGTGCCAGCAGTTACGGGCAGGGGATATCAGAGACCCAGTACTTC	CASSYGQGISETQYF
.	TRBV29-1	.	TRBJ1-4	TGCAGCGTCCAAGGGGGAAAAGGAGAAAAACTGTTTTTT	CSVQGGKGEKLFF
.	TRBV27	many	TRBJ2-1	TGTGCCAGCAGAAATCCCTCTAGCGCTGATTCCTACAATGAGCAGTTCTTC	CASRNPSSADSYNEQFF
.	TRBV7-9	.	TRBJ2-1	TGTGCCAGCAGCTTTCGTGCTACGTATGAGCAGTTCTTC	CASSFRATYEQFF
TRBD2	TRBV7-8	.	TRBJ2-7	TGTGCCAGCAACGGGAGGGGCTCCTACGAGCAGTACTTC	CASNGRGSYEQYF
.	TRBV20-1	many	TRBJ2-7	TGCAGTGCTTCCCGCCCCCGGACTACAATTTACGAGCAGTACTTC	CSASRPRTTIYEQYF
.	TRBV15	few	TRBJ1-1	TGTGCCACCAGCAGAGTTGGAGGGGTAGCTTTCTTT	CATSRVGGVAFF
TRBD1	TRBV20-1	few	TRBJ2-7	TGCAGTGCCGACGTTCAGGGCAGGGGGTACGAGCAGTACTTC	CSADVQGRGYEQYF
.	TRBV20-1	few	TRBJ1-5	TGCAGTGCTAGAGTTCAAATATCGAGCAATCAGCCCCAGCATTTT	CSARVQISSNQPQHF
.	TRBV5-1	.	TRBJ2-2	TGCGCCAGCTATGAATCGGGAAACACCGGGGAGCTGTTTTTT	CASYESGNTGELFF
.	TRBV15	.	TRBJ2-2	TGTGCCACCCGAGAGGGCCCAAAGGGGGCCGGGGAGCTGTTTTTT	CATREGPKGAGELFF
TRBD2	TRBV6-2/TRBV6-3	many	TRBJ2-2	TGTGCCAGCAGTAGTCTAGCGGGAGGCCTCAACACCGGGGAGCTGTTTTTT	CASSSLAGGLNTGELFF